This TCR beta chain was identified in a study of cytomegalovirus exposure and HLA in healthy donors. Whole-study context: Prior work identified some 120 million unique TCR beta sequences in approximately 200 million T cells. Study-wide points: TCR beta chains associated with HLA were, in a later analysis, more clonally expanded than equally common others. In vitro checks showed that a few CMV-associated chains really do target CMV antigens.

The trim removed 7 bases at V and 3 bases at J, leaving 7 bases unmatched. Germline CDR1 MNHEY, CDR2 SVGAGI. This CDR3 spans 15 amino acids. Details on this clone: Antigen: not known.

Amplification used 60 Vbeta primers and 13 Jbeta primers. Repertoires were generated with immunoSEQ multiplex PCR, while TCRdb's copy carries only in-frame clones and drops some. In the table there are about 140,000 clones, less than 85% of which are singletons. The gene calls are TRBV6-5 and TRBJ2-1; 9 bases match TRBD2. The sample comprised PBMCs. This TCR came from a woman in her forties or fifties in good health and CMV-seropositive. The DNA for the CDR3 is TGTGCCAGCAAACTATCTAGCGGGGACTACAATGAGCAGTTCTTC. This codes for CASKLSSGDYNEQFF.